This TCR beta chain originates from a study of blood T cell repertoires in COVID-19. Looking at the study overall: From the United States, Italy and Spain came samples of acute and convalescent COVID-19.

During active infection, Seattle patients enrolled and were then monitored through disease. V was pared by 4 bases and J by 0 bases, with 11 bases of the junction left unmatched. The CDR3 runs 18 residues. Germline CDR1 reads KGHSY; CDR2 reads FQNENV. Assay used: immunoSEQ multiplex PCR; TCRdb lists only in-frame clones, some missing. The sample lists 150,000 to 180,000 clones; roughly 84% were seen once. The chain uses TRBV16 and TRBJ2-2, with 7 nucleotides matching TRBD2. Source material: peripheral blood. This TCR came from a woman aged 55-69 years with COVID-19, enrolled during active disease. The CDR3 protein is CASSLLGGRPPNTGELFF. The CDR3 coding sequence is TGTGCCAGCAGCCTTCTGGGAGGGAGGCCTCCGAACACCGGGGAGCTGTTTTTT. The entire variable domain, with the rest obtained from reference TRBV16 and TRBJ2-2, is as follows: GEEVAQTPKHLVRGEGQKAKLYCAPIKGHSYVFWYQQVLKNEFKFLISFQNENVFDETGMPKERFSAKCLPNSPCSLEIQATKLEDSAVYFCASSLLGGRPPNTGELFFGEGSRLTVL.